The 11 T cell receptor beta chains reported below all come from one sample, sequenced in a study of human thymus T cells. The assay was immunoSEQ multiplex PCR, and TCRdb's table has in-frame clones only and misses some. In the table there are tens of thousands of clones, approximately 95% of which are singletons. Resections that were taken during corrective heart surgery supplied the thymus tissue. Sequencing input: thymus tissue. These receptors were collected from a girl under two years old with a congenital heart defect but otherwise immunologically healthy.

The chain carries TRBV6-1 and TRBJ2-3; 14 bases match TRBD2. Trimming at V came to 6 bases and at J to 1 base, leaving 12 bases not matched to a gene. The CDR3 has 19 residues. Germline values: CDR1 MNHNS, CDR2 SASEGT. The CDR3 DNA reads TGTGCCAGCAGAGAACCGGGACTAGCGGGAGTTAGTGGCACAGATACGCAGTATTTT. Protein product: CASREPGLAGVSGTDTQYF.

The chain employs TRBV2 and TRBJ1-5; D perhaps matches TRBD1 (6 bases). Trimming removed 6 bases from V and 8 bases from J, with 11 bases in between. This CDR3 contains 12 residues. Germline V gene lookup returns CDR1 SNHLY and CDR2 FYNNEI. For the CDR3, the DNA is TGTGCCAGCAGGCAGGGGAGGGAGCCCCAGCATTTT. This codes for CASRQGREPQHF.

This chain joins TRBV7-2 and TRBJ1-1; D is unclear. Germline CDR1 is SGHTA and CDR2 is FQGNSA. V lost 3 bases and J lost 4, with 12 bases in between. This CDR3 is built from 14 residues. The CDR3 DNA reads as TGTGCCAGCAGCTTCATCGGAGCGGGCACTGAAGCTTTCTTT. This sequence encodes CASSFIGAGTEAFF.

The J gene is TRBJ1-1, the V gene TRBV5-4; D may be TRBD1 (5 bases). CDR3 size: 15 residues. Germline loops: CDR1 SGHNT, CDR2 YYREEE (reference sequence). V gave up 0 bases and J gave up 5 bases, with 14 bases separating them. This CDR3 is CASSLVEGRGTEAFF. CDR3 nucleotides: TGTGCCAGCAGCTTGGTGGAGGGGCGGGGTACTGAAGCTTTCTTT.

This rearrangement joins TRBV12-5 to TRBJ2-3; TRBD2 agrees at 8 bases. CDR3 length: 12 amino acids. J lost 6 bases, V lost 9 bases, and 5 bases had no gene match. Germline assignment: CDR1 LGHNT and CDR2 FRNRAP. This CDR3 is CASASGGDTQYF. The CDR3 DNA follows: TGTGCTAGCGCCTCGGGGGGGGATACGCAGTATTTT.

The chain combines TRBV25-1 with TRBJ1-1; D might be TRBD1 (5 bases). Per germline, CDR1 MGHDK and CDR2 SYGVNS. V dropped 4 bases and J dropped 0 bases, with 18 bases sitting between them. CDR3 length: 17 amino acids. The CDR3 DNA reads TGTGCCAGCAGTGGCCGTCGGGGCAAAGCTATGAACACTGAAGCTTTCTTT. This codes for CASSGRRGKAMNTEAFF.

The DNA for the CDR3 is TGTGCCAGCAGAGAATTCGGAGGGACAGCCTCTGAAGCTTTCTTT. Amino acids: CASREFGGTASEAFF. The chain employs TRBV2 and TRBJ1-1, with 7 bases matching TRBD1. Germline values: CDR1 SNHLY, CDR2 FYNNEI. J gave up 6 bases and V 6 bases, and 13 bases lay outside the gene matches. The CDR3 has 15 residues.

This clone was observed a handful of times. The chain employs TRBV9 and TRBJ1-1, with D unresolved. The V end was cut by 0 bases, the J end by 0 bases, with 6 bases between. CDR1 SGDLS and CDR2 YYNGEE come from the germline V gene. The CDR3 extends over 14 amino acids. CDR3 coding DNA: TGTGCCAGCAGCGTAGTAGAGTTGAACACTGAAGCTTTCTTT. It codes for CASSVVELNTEAFF.

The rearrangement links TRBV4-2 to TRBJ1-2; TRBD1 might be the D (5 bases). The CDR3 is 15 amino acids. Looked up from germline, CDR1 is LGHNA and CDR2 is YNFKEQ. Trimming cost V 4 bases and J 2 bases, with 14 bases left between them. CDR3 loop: CASSPRDSGNYGYTF. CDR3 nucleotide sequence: TGTGCCAGCAGCCCTCGGGACTCAGGAAACTATGGCTACACCTTC.

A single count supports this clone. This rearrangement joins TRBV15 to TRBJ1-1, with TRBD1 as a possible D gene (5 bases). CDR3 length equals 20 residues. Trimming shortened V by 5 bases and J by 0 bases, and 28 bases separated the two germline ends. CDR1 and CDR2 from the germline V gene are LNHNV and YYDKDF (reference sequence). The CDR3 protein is CATSGGLRWGRAGVNTEAFF. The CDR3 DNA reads TGTGCCACCAGCGGGGGGTTGAGGTGGGGCAGGGCGGGTGTGAACACTGAAGCTTTCTTT.

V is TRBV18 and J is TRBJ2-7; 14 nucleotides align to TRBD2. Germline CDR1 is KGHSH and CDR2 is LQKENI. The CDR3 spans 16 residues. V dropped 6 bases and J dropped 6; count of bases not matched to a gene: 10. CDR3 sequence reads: CASSQGLAGVFREQYF. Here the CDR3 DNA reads TGTGCCAGCTCCCAGGGACTAGCGGGAGTATTCCGCGAGCAGTACTTC.